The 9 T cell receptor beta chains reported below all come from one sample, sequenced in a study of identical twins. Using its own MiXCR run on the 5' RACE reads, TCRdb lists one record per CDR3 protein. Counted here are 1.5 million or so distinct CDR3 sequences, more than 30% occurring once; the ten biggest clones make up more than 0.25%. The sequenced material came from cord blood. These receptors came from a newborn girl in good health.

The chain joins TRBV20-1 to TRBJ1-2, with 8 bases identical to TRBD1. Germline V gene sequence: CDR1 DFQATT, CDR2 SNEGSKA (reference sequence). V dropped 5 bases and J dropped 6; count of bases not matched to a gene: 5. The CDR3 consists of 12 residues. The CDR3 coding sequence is TGCAGTGCTGGACAGGGACACGATGGCTACACCTTC. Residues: CSAGQGHDGYTF.

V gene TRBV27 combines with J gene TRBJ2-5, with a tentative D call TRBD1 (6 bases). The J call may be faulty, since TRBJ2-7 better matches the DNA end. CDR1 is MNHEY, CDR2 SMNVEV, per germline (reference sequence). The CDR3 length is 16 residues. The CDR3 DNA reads TGTGCCAGCAGTATCTCGACAGGACCTCTTTTATACGAGCAGTACGTC. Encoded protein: CASSISTGPLLYEQYV.

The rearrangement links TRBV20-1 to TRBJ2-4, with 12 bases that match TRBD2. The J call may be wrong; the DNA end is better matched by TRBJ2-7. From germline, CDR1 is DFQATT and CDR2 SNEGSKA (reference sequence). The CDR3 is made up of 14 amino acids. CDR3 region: CSATLAGGYYEQYF. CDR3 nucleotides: TGCAGTGCCACTCTAGCGGGGGGGTACTACGAGCAGTACTTC.

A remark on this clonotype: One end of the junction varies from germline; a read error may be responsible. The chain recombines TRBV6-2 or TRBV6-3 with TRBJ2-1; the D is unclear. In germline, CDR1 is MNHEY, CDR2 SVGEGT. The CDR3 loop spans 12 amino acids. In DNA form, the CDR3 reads TGTGCCAGCAGACGTCCCCACAATGGGCAGTTCTTC. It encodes CASRRPHNGQFF.

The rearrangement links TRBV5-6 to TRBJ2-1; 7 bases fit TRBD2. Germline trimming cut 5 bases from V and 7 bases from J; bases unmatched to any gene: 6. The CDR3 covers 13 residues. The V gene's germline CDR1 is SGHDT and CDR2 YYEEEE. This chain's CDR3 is CASSRGSGNEQFF. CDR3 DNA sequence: TGTGCCAGCAGTCGCGGGAGTGGTAATGAGCAGTTCTTC.

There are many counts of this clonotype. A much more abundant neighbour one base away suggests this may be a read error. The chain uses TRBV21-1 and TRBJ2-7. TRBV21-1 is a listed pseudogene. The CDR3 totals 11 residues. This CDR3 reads CASSKAYEQYF. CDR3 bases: TGTGCCAGCAGCAAAGCCTACGAGCAGTACTTC.

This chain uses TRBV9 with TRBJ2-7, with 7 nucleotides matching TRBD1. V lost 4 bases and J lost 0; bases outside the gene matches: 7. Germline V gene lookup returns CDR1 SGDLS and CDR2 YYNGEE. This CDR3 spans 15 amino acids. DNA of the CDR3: TGTGCCAGCAGCTCTTCAGACAGGGTCTCCTACGAGCAGTACTTC. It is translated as CASSSSDRVSYEQYF.

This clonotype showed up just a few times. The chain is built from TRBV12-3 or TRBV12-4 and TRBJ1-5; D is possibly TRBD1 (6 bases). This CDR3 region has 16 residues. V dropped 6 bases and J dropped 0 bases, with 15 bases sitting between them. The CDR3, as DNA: TGTGCCAGCAGCCGACAGGACGGGCATAGCAATCAGCCCCAGCATTTT. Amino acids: CASSRQDGHSNQPQHF.

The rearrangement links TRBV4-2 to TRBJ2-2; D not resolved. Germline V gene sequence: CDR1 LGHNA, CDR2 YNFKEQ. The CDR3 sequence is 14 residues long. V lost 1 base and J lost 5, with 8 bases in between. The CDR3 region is CASSQVVRTGELFF. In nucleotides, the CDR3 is TGTGCCAGCAGCCAAGTCGTGCGGACCGGGGAGCTGTTTTTT.